The 9 T cell receptor beta chains below were found in one sample sequenced in a study of blood T cell repertoires in COVID-19. TCRdb's table, derived via immunoSEQ multiplex PCR, lists solely in-frame clones and lacks some. The table lists a few hundred thousand clones, 87% of them singletons, with approximately 6.2% in the top ten. Sequenced input: peripheral blood. The receptors shown here come from a man aged 60-69 years who had recovered from COVID-19.

The V and J genes are TRBV19 and TRBJ1-1, with D possibly being TRBD1 (5 bases). This CDR3 is built from 15 residues. V shed 5 bases and J shed 0 bases, with 13 bases lying between them. Germline V gene sequence: CDR1 LNHDA, CDR2 SQIVND (reference sequence). CDR3 in amino acids: CASSPRGLMNTEAFF. The CDR3 DNA reads TGTGCCAGTAGTCCCCGGGGACTCATGAACACTGAAGCTTTCTTT.

The J gene is TRBJ1-5, the V gene TRBV28; D is unclear. This CDR3 region has 12 residues. Germline V gene lookup returns CDR1 MDHEN and CDR2 SYDVKM. V lost 7 bases, J lost 9 bases, and 13 bases lay in between. Here the CDR3 reads CASTPQLGPQHF. The CDR3 nucleotides read TGTGCCAGCACCCCCCAACTCGGGCCCCAGCATTTT.

The chain uses TRBV11-2 and TRBJ2-7; 8 bases are a match to TRBD2. This CDR3 contains 17 residues. The J segment lost 2 bases and the V segment lost 5 bases, leaving 14 bases of the junction unmatched. CDR1 is SGHAT and CDR2 is FQNNGV in the germline V gene. CDR3 amino acids: CASSPFGGLAGAYEQYF. For the CDR3, the DNA is TGTGCCAGCAGCCCGTTCGGGGGGCTAGCGGGTGCCTACGAGCAGTACTTC.

The CDR3: CASSSDRGLGNQPQHF. The CDR3 DNA is TGTGCCAGTAGTTCGGACAGGGGGCTCGGCAATCAGCCCCAGCATTTT. The genes are TRBV19 and TRBJ1-5, with TRBD1 identical over 11 bases. This CDR3 comprises 16 residues. Per the germline V gene, CDR1 is LNHDA and CDR2 is SQIVND (reference sequence). V lost 5 bases, J lost 2 bases, and 5 bases stayed unmatched.

This chain uses TRBV7-2 with TRBJ2-3, with 7 bases lining up with TRBD2. The J segment lost 4 bases and the V segment lost 1 base, leaving 2 bases of the junction unmatched. The CDR3 is 14 amino acids. Germline values: CDR1 SGHTA, CDR2 FQGNSA. This CDR3 reads CASSLGGRADTQYF. Written as DNA, the CDR3 is TGTGCCAGCAGCTTAGGGGGGAGGGCAGATACGCAGTATTTT.

This chain's CDR3 is CASSWEGQEAFF. DNA for the CDR3: TGTGCCAGCAGCTGGGAGGGGCAGGAAGCTTTCTTT. The rearrangement uses TRBV3-1 (or the pseudogene TRBV3-2) and TRBJ1-1; D possibly corresponds to TRBD1 (5 bases). Germline V CDR1 and CDR2: LGHDT, YNNKEL (reference sequence). V was trimmed by 5 bases and J by 8 bases, leaving 12 bases between them. This CDR3 comprises 12 residues.

The genes are TRBV11-2 and TRBJ1-4, with a weak D call TRBD1 (6 bases). This CDR3 is built from 14 residues. CDR1 and CDR2 (germline): SGHAT, FQNNGV. V lost 5 bases and J 4 bases, leaving 11 bases between the germline ends. In DNA, the CDR3 is TGTGCCAGCAGCGCCAGGACAGTTAATGAAAAACTGTTTTTT. Its protein product is CASSARTVNEKLFF.

The V and J genes are TRBV7-2 and TRBJ1-5; 7 bases are shared with TRBD1. From germline, CDR1 is SGHTA and CDR2 FQGNSA. The junction had 11 bases not matched to a gene; V was cut back by 0 bases and J by 0 bases. This CDR3 comprises 19 residues. CDR3 bases: TGTGCCAGCAGCTTAGCGGTTTCGAGGGGGCACGGTAGCAATCAGCCCCAGCATTTT. Translation: CASSLAVSRGHGSNQPQHF.

The chain is built from TRBV19 and TRBJ1-5, with 7 bases lining up with TRBD1. Germline assignment: CDR1 LNHDA and CDR2 SQIVND (reference sequence). The CDR3 has 15 residues. J was trimmed by 2 bases and V by 4 bases; bases with no gene match: 5. In DNA, the CDR3 is TGTGCCAGTAGTACTACCGGGACAGGCAATCAGCCCCAGCATTTT. This sequence encodes CASSTTGTGNQPQHF.